The 26 T cell receptor beta chains below were found in one sample sequenced in a study of response to subunit inactivated influenza vaccine (dated by TCRdb to between 2017 and 2018). Preparation of the library involved RT-PCR. Sequencing was carried out with an Illumina HiSeq 2500. TCRdb trimmed the raw reads at Q25, called clones with MiXCR and kept productive beta chains. CDR3 protein duplicates are merged, each entry listing the most common genes and DNA. The sample includes about 300,000 distinct CDR3 sequences, with around 20% observed a single time. Over 9% of the sample belongs to the ten largest clones. The sequencing used PBMCs from blood, collected approximately 20 months after vaccination. These receptors came from a man aged 50 to 75 who received an inactivated influenza vaccine. Donor details come from another sample of the same person, matched by shared clones.

The table lists this clonotype with many counts. This chain joins TRBV4-1 and TRBJ1-2; the D is unclear. Germline loops: CDR1 MGHRA, CDR2 YSYEKL. The CDR3 is 14 amino acids. Trimming took off 0 bases at V and 1 base at J, with 6 bases between the two ends. The CDR3 region is CASSQEAHNYGYTF. CDR3 DNA sequence: TGCGCCAGCAGCCAAGAGGCCCATAACTATGGCTACACCTTC.

The J gene is TRBJ1-2, the V gene TRBV29-1; the match to TRBD1 covers 11 bases. The germline gives CDR1 SQVTM, CDR2 ANQGSEA. The V and J ends lost 6 bases and 3 bases, in that order; junction bases with no gene match: 9. The CDR3 spans 15 residues. The CDR3 is CSVKSGQGADYGYTF. CDR3 nucleotide sequence: TGCAGCGTAAAATCCGGACAGGGGGCAGACTATGGCTACACCTTC.

This clonotype was detected ten times or more. The chain employs TRBV6-2 or TRBV6-3 and TRBJ1-2, with 7 bases matching TRBD1. Trimming removed 2 bases from V and 2 bases from J; junction bases left unmatched: 2. The CDR3 is made up of 14 amino acids. Per germline, CDR1 MNHEY and CDR2 SVGEGT. The CDR3 nucleotides are TGTGCCAGCAGTTACGGGACAGCCAACTATGGCTACACCTTC. This sequence encodes CASSYGTANYGYTF.

This clonotype came up a few times. The chain uses TRBV6-5 and TRBJ2-2; unclear D gene. V shed 0 bases and J shed 6 bases, with 8 bases lying between them. Germline values: CDR1 MNHEY, CDR2 SVGAGI. The CDR3 length is 14 residues. CDR3 residues: CASSYSRYSGELFF. The DNA for the CDR3 is TGTGCCAGCAGTTACTCGCGGTATTCCGGGGAGCTGTTTTTT.

This chain links TRBV11-2 with TRBJ2-7, with D perhaps TRBD1 (6 bases). This CDR3 is built from 13 residues. Trimming took 4 bases from V and 7 from J, leaving 14 bases between them. Germline V lookup: CDR1 SGHAT, CDR2 FQNNGV. This chain's CDR3 is CASSSGGEGEQYF. For the CDR3, the DNA is TGTGCCAGCAGCTCTGGGGGCGAGGGGGAGCAGTACTTC. Filled out from reference TRBV11-2 and TRBJ2-7, the complete variable domain reads EAGVAQSPRYKIIEKRQSVAFWCNPISGHATLYWYQQILGQGPKLLIQFQNNGVVDDSQLPKDRFSAERLKGVDSTLKIQPAKLEDSAVYLCASSSGGEGEQYFGPGTRLTVT.

The chain combines TRBV4-1 with TRBJ2-1; D is possibly TRBD1 (5 bases). Germline-derived CDR1 and CDR2 are MGHRA and YSYEKL. V lost 2 bases, J lost 5 bases, and 13 bases lay in between. The CDR3 totals 15 residues. In DNA, the CDR3 is TGCGCCAGCAGCCAACCCAGGGATCGTCACAATGAGCAGTTCTTC. Translated: CASSQPRDRHNEQFF.

The chain joins TRBV28 to TRBJ2-7; 8 bases line up with TRBD2. CDR3 size: 14 residues. The trim removed 7 bases at V and 1 base at J, leaving 6 bases unmatched. CDR1 and CDR2 (germline): MDHEN, SYDVKM. CDR3 in amino acids: CASNPLAESYEQYF. The DNA of the CDR3 is TGTGCCAGCAATCCACTAGCGGAGTCCTACGAGCAGTACTTC. Filled out from reference TRBV28 and TRBJ2-7, the complete variable domain reads DVKVTQSSRYLVKRTGEKVFLECVQDMDHENMFWYRQDPGLGLRLIYFSYDVKMKEKGDIPEGYSVSREKKERFSLILESASTNQTSMYLCASNPLAESYEQYFGPGTRLTVT.

There are many counts of this clonotype. The gene calls are TRBV29-1 and TRBJ1-1; weak D call: TRBD1 (5 bases). Germline V gene sequence: CDR1 SQVTM, CDR2 ANQGSEA. The V gene lost 8 bases and the J gene lost 4 bases, with 17 bases spanning the gap. The CDR3 extends over 13 amino acids. In DNA form, the CDR3 reads TGCAGCCTCTATTGGGGCTCGAGCACTGAAGCTTTCTTT. Translation: CSLYWGSSTEAFF.

This clonotype showed up many times. J is TRBJ2-2 and V is TRBV7-3; D perhaps matches TRBD1 (5 bases). Looked up from germline, CDR1 is SGHTA and CDR2 is FQGTGA. V lost 5 bases and J 7 bases, leaving 14 bases between the germline ends. This CDR3 region has 14 residues. The CDR3 reads CASSLQGTFGELFF. The DNA of the CDR3 is TGTGCCAGCAGCCTCCAGGGAACTTTCGGGGAGCTGTTTTTT.

V and J are TRBV3-1 and TRBJ1-2; possibly TRBD1 for D (5 bases). The CDR3 extends over 14 amino acids. V lost 1 base, J lost 7 bases, and 13 bases lay in between. Germline lookup yields CDR1 LGHDT and CDR2 YNNKEL (reference sequence). The chain's CDR3 is CASSQVRGFIGYTF. The CDR3 nucleotides are TGTGCCAGCAGCCAAGTTAGGGGCTTCATTGGCTACACCTTC.

The chain combines TRBV12-3 or TRBV12-4 with TRBJ2-2; TRBD1 might be the D (6 bases). The V end lost 5 bases, the J end lost 1 base, and 11 bases lay between the germline ends. The CDR3 is 15 residues long. In DNA, the CDR3 is TGTGCCAGCAGTCCGGGACACTTGAACACCGGGGAGCTGTTTTTT. This gives the protein CASSPGHLNTGELFF.

This clonotype has ten or more counts. The genes are TRBV20-1 and TRBJ1-6, with 7 bases matching TRBD1. The CDR3 extends over 15 amino acids. With 3 bases clipped from V and 7 bases from J, the junction kept 9 bases outside the gene matches. CDR1 is DFQATT, CDR2 SNEGSKA, per germline (reference sequence). Here the CDR3 reads CSASRSRGYNSPLHF. The CDR3 DNA sequence: TGCAGTGCTAGTCGGTCCAGGGGGTACAATTCACCCCTCCACTTT.

This clonotype has ten or more counts. The chain recombines TRBV25-1 with TRBJ1-2, with 7 bases that match TRBD1. The junction had 13 bases not matched to a gene; V was cut back by 1 base and J by 5 bases. Germline values: CDR1 MGHDK, CDR2 SYGVNS. This CDR3 has 17 residues. In DNA, the CDR3 is TGTGCCAGCAGTGAATTAGGTTTAACCGCAGGGGGATATGGCTACACCTTC. Translating gives CASSELGLTAGGYGYTF.

The V and J genes are TRBV21-1 and TRBJ1-5; whether TRBD1, the table's D call, matches the DNA was not checked. TRBV21-1 is a documented pseudogene. The CDR3 runs to 16 residues. The CDR3 DNA follows: TGTGCCAGCAGCAAATCTCGAACAGGAGGCAATCAGCCCCAGCATTTT. This encodes CASSKSRTGGNQPQHF.

This clonotype was found a few times. A junction end diverges from the germline sequence, so it may reflect a read error. This chain connects TRBV7-7 to TRBJ1-5; the D is unclear. This CDR3 is built from 13 residues. CDR1 SSHAT and CDR2 FNYEAQ come from the germline V gene (reference sequence). CDR3 in amino acids: CASSLGLRQPQHF. In nucleotides, the CDR3 is TGTGCTAGCAGCTTAGGATTAAGGCAGCCCCAGCATTTT. Based on the CDR3 plus reference TRBV7-7 and TRBJ1-5, the full variable domain is GAGVSQSPRYKVTKRGQDVTLRCDPISSHATLYWYQQALGQGPEFLTYFNYEAQPDKSGLPSDRFSAERPEGSISTLTIQRTEQRDSAMYRCASSLGLRQPQHFGDGTRLSIL.

This clonotype was found a few times. CDR3 protein: CAWSRLQGSEKLFF. The CDR3 DNA sequence: TGTGCCTGGAGTAGGTTGCAGGGGTCTGAAAAACTGTTTTTT. The J gene is TRBJ1-4, the V gene TRBV30; D is perhaps TRBD1 (6 bases). V lost 2 bases to trimming and J lost 7 bases, with 14 bases between them. This CDR3 has 14 residues. The germline gives CDR1 GTSNPN, CDR2 SVGIG (reference sequence).

The chain has TRBV7-6 and TRBJ2-1; 7 nucleotides line up with TRBD1. CDR1 SGHVS and CDR2 FNYEAQ come from the germline V gene. Unmatched junction bases numbered 13, after V lost 0 bases and J lost 8 bases. This CDR3 comprises 17 residues. This CDR3 reads CASSLASRTGFLDEQFF. In nucleotides, the CDR3 is TGTGCCAGCAGCTTAGCGTCCAGGACAGGATTCTTGGATGAGCAGTTCTTC.

This clonotype has only a few counts. The chain joins TRBV11-2 to TRBJ1-4; D is unclear. Germline CDR1 reads SGHAT; CDR2 reads FQNNGV. This CDR3 has 14 amino acids. V was trimmed by 5 bases and J by 5 bases, leaving 12 bases between them. Here the CDR3 reads CASSPKELNEKLFF. The CDR3 DNA reads TGTGCCAGCAGCCCCAAGGAACTGAATGAAAAACTGTTTTTT.

The V gene is TRBV9, the J gene TRBJ1-1; weak D call: TRBD1 (6 bases). CDR3 length: 13 residues. V gave up 3 bases and J gave up 4 bases, with 10 bases separating them. Germline values: CDR1 SGDLS, CDR2 YYNGEE. The CDR3 protein is CASSAGTPTEAFF. The CDR3 DNA follows: TGTGCCAGCAGCGCCGGGACACCCACTGAAGCTTTCTTT.

The rearrangement links TRBV4-3 to TRBJ2-1; D assignment may be TRBD1 or TRBD2 (5 bases each). This CDR3 has 16 residues. Trimming stripped 4 bases from V and 6 bases from J, with 19 bases between. Germline CDR1 and CDR2: LGHNA and YSLEER. CDR3 DNA: TGCGCCAGCAGCCCAACAGGAAGGGCAGGGACCAATGAGCAGTTCTTC. This codes for CASSPTGRAGTNEQFF.

CDR3 protein: CASSWGGANEKLFF. CDR3 DNA sequence: TGTGCCAGCAGCTGGGGGGGAGCTAATGAAAAACTGTTTTTT. The chain recombines TRBV5-4 with TRBJ1-4, with D possibly being TRBD1 (5 bases). Germline CDR1 SGHNT, CDR2 YYREEE (reference sequence). The CDR3 contains 14 residues. Deletions cut 3 bases from V and 3 bases from J, with 9 bases between.

The CDR3 loop reads CASSSRERGLLKNIQYF. DNA of the CDR3: TGTGCCAGCAGTTCGAGGGAGAGGGGGTTGCTCAAAAACATTCAGTACTTC. The chain couples TRBV6-2 or TRBV6-3 to TRBJ2-4; maybe TRBD1 (6 bases). Per the germline V gene, CDR1 is MNHEY and CDR2 is SVGEGT. Trimming took 4 bases from V and 3 from J, leaving 19 bases between them. The length of the CDR3 is 17 residues.

The chain uses TRBV5-1 and TRBJ2-3, with D possibly matching TRBD1 (5 bases). V lost 4 bases and J 2 bases, leaving 14 bases between the germline ends. The germline V gene has CDR1 SGHRS and CDR2 YFSETQ. This CDR3 has 15 residues. The CDR3 reads CASSIDRKYTDTQYF. CDR3 nucleotides: TGCGCCAGCAGCATCGACAGAAAATACACAGATACGCAGTATTTT.

This clonotype appeared a few times. The chain is built from TRBV12-3 or TRBV12-4 and TRBJ1-5; 7 bases match TRBD1. The CDR3 extends over 17 amino acids. J gave up 1 base and V 4 bases, and 10 bases lay outside the gene matches. The CDR3 spells CASSSRQGSASNQPQHF. CDR3 DNA: TGTGCCAGCAGTTCCCGACAGGGTTCAGCAAGCAATCAGCCCCAGCATTTT.

The V and J genes are TRBV7-9 and TRBJ1-2; D not resolved. Germline CDR1 SEHNR, CDR2 FQNEAQ (reference sequence). The CDR3 has 14 residues. Trimming removed 1 base at V and 4 bases at J, with 10 bases between. CDR3 coding DNA: TGTGCCAGCAGCTTAGAGGGCCGGATCTATGGCTACACCTTC. Its translation: CASSLEGRIYGYTF.

The chain employs TRBV19 and TRBJ2-6; no clear D. Per the germline V gene, CDR1 is LNHDA and CDR2 is SQIVND (reference sequence). The CDR3 consists of 16 residues. With 2 bases removed from V and 4 bases from J, the gap between germline ends came to 12 bases. Written as DNA, the CDR3 is TGTGCCAGTAGTATAATTTCGACTCCCGGGGCCAACGTCCTGACTTTC. Translated: CASSIISTPGANVLTF.